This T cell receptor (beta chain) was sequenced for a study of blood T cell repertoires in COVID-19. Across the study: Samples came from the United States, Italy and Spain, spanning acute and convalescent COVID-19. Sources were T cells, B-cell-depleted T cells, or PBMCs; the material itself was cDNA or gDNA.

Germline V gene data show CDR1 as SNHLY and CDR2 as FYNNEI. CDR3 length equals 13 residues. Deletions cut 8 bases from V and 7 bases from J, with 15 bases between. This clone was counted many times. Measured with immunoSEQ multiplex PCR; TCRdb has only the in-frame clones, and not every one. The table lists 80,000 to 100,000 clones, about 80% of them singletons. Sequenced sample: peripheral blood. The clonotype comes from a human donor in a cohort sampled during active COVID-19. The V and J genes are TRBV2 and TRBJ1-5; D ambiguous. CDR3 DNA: TGTGCCAGCTCCTCGTGGTCCAGACAGCCCCAGCATTTT. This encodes CASSSWSRQPQHF.